The entry below describes one T cell receptor beta chain. The authors ran the immunoSEQ assay, v3.0, at survey level. The repertoire was sequenced with immunoSEQ multiplex PCR; TCRdb's copy has only in-frame clones and lacks some. This sample yields around 21,000 clones, of which 84% are seen a single time; 4.3% belongs to the top ten. This sample is drawn from a study of long-term antiretroviral therapy in people with HIV. Germline CDR1 is SGDLS and CDR2 is YYNGEE. This CDR3 has 14 amino acids. With 2 bases clipped from V and 7 bases from J, the junction kept 9 bases outside the gene matches. This sample comprised unsorted PBMCs, obtained roughly 5.9 years after starting antiretroviral therapy. The chain is built from TRBV9 and TRBJ2-7; 7 positions agree with TRBD1. This TCR came from a man aged 25-45 years with HIV. The CDR3 DNA reads TGTGCCAGCAGCGTGGGACAGATCGGCGCGGAGCAGTACTTC. Translating gives CASSVGQIGAEQYF.